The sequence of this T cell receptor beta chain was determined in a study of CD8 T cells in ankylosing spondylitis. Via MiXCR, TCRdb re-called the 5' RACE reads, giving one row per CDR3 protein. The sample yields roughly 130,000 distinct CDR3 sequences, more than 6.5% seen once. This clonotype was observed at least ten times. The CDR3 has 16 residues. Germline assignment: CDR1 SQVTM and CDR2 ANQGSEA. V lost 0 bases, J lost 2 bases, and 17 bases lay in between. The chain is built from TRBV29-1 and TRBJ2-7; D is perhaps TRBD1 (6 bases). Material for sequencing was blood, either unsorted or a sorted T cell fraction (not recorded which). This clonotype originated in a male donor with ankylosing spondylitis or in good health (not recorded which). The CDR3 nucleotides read TGCAGCGTTGAAGATCGGCTACAGGGTGTCGCCTACGAGCAGTACTTC. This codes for CSVEDRLQGVAYEQYF.